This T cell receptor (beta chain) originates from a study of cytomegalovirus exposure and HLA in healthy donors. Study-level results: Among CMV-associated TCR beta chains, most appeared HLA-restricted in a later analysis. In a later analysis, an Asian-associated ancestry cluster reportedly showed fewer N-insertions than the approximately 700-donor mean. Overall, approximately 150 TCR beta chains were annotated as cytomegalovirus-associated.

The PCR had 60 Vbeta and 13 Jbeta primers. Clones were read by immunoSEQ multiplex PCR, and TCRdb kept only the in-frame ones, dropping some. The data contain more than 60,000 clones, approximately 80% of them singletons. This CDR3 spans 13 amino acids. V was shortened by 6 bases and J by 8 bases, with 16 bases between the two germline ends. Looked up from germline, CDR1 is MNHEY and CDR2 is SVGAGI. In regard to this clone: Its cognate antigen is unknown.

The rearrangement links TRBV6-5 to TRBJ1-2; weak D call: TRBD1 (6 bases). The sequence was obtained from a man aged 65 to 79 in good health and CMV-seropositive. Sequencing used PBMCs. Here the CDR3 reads CASSQQGVGGYTF. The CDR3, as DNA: TGTGCCAGCAGCCAACAGGGAGTTGGAGGCTACACCTTC.